This TCR beta chain was identified during a study of T cell clonotyping in hematopoietic cell transplantation. The overall study: Recipient samples before transplant were obtained post-cytoreduction.

As for this clone: The antigen is unknown.

Time point of the sample: recipient sample about 28 days before transplant, after cytoreduction. TCRdb's table, derived via immunoSEQ multiplex PCR, lists solely in-frame clones and lacks some. The data hold 8,500 to 14,000 clones, with roughly 90% observed a single time. Study-wide points: At the given depth, recipient repertoires were over 95% de novo clonotypes.

Germline V lookup: CDR1 SGHVS, CDR2 FQNEAQ. Deletions cut 1 base from V and 6 bases from J, with 10 bases between. CDR3 length: 13 amino acids. Sample: peripheral blood mononuclear cells, taken before stem cell transplant. This chain uses TRBV7-8 with TRBJ2-7, with D hard to call. This clonotype originated in a woman between 40 and 55 years old with acute myeloid leukemia. Some clones in this sample may be carry-over from other donors' samples. CDR3 protein: CASSLETFGEQYF. The CDR3 nucleotides read TGTGCCAGCAGCTTAGAGACGTTTGGCGAGCAGTACTTC. The full variable domain, in which reference TRBV7-8 and TRBJ2-7 provide the parts outside the CDR3, is GAGVSQSPRYKVAKRGQDVALRCDPISGHVSLFWYQQALGQGPEFLTYFQNEAQLDKSGLPSDRFFAERPEGSVSTLKIQRTQQEDSAVYLCASSLETFGEQYFGPGTRLTVT.